The 31 T cell receptor beta chains presented below share a single source sample, sequenced in a study of blood T cell repertoires in COVID-19 (dated by TCRdb to about 2020). Library method: the immunoSEQ multiplex PCR assay. TCRdb provides this immuneACCESS table in a form limited to in-frame rearrangements. Some clones are lacking; in checked studies, under half of them reflect an unresolved V gene, and why the rest are absent is not known. Present in this sample are 9,500 to 15,000 clones, roughly 90% of which were seen just once. About 13% of the sample goes to the ten largest clones. The specimen was peripheral blood. These TCRs come from a man in his 70s with active COVID-19.

The chain uses TRBV27 and TRBJ1-1, with 8 bases lining up with TRBD1. This CDR3 region has 14 residues. Germline CDR1 reads MNHEY; CDR2 reads SMNVEV (reference sequence). The ends lost 4 bases at V and 3 bases at J; junction bases unmatched: 4. CDR3: CASSSRQGYTEAFF. The CDR3 nucleotides are TGTGCCAGCAGTTCTCGACAGGGGTACACTGAAGCTTTCTTT.

V gene TRBV18 combines with J gene TRBJ2-6; no reliable D call. The germline gives CDR1 KGHSH, CDR2 LQKENI. The germline V and J ends were trimmed by 3 bases and 0 bases, with 18 bases remaining between them. The CDR3 totals 19 residues. The CDR3 DNA is TGTGCCAGCTCACCTCTGTGGGCAACCCGCCTCTCTGGGGCCAACGTCCTGACTTTC. It is translated as CASSPLWATRLSGANVLTF.

Turning to this clone: One end of the junction varies from germline; a read error may be responsible. V and J are TRBV18 and TRBJ1-5, with TRBD1 identical over 9 bases. Germline CDR1 is KGHSH and CDR2 is LQKENI. This CDR3 contains 16 residues. The CDR3 bases are TGTGCCAGCTCACCATTGGCCGGGACAGGGCATCAACCCCAGCATTTT. It specifies CASSPLAGTGHQPQHF. Supplemented by reference TRBV18 and TRBJ1-5, the full variable domain reads NAGVMQNPRHLVRRRGQEARLRCSPMKGHSHVYWYRQLPEEGLKFMVYLQKENIIDESGMPKERFSAEFPKEGPSILRIQQVVRGDSAAYFCASSPLAGTGHQPQHFGDGTRLSIL.

This chain joins TRBV30 and TRBJ1-5; D not resolved. The CDR3 length is 13 residues. CDR1 is GTSNPN and CDR2 is SVGIG in the germline V gene (reference sequence). The ends were cut back, 0 bases at V and 0 bases at J, with 3 bases in the middle. This CDR3 reads CAWSVRSNQPQHF. CDR3 nucleotides: TGTGCCTGGAGTGTTCGTAGCAATCAGCCCCAGCATTTT.

The V and J genes are TRBV18 and TRBJ1-2; D is perhaps TRBD1 (5 bases). CDR3 size: 15 residues. The germline CDR1 and CDR2 sequences are KGHSH and LQKENI. The V and J ends lost 3 bases and 2 bases respectively, with 13 bases between them. CDR3 in DNA: TGTGCCAGCTCACCCGCCGGGGGGGGGAACTATGGCTACACCTTC. It translates to CASSPAGGGNYGYTF.

The rearrangement uses TRBV29-1 and TRBJ1-6; D unresolved. This CDR3 has 12 residues. With 4 bases removed from V and 5 bases from J, the gap between germline ends came to 6 bases. Germline V CDR1 and CDR2: SQVTM, ANQGSEA. The CDR3 here is CSVGGDNSPLHF. For the CDR3, the DNA is TGCAGCGTTGGCGGTGATAATTCACCCCTCCACTTT.

The chain uses TRBV18 and TRBJ2-5; weak D call: TRBD2 (6 bases). This CDR3 has 14 amino acids. The V and J ends lost 3 bases and 3 bases respectively, with 11 bases between them. Germline CDR1 and CDR2: KGHSH and LQKENI. The CDR3 bases are TGTGCCAGCTCACCGCCGGGAGATGAAGAGACCCAGTACTTC. Protein product: CASSPPGDEETQYF.

The gene calls are TRBV20-1 and TRBJ1-5; the match to TRBD1 covers 9 bases. In germline, CDR1 is DFQATT, CDR2 SNEGSKA (reference sequence). J was trimmed by 4 bases and V by 3 bases; bases with no gene match: 4. The CDR3 extends over 14 amino acids. CDR3 region: CSASPGTGNQPQHF. CDR3 DNA: TGCAGTGCTAGTCCCGGGACAGGGAATCAGCCCCAGCATTTT.

This chain joins TRBV6-1 and TRBJ1-2, with D perhaps TRBD1 (5 bases). Germline V gene lookup returns CDR1 MNHNS and CDR2 SASEGT. The V gene lost 2 bases and the J gene lost 4 bases, with 20 bases spanning the gap. The CDR3 runs 17 residues. As DNA, the CDR3 is TGTGCCAGCAGTGAAAGGGGCCACCGGCCCACGGGCTATGGCTACACCTTC. It specifies CASSERGHRPTGYGYTF.

This chain links TRBV11-3 with TRBJ1-1; D is possibly TRBD1 (5 bases). V shed 1 base and J shed 5 bases, with 11 bases lying between them. Germline V gene lookup returns CDR1 SGHNT and CDR2 YENEEA. The CDR3 covers 14 residues. Written as DNA, the CDR3 is TGTGCCAGCAGCTTAGGTGGCGGGGGGACTGAAGCTTTCTTT. It yields the protein CASSLGGGGTEAFF.

V gene TRBV15 combines with J gene TRBJ1-3; D is undetermined. The CDR3 length is 15 residues. V lost 0 bases to trimming and J lost 0 bases, with 6 bases between them. Germline CDR1 is LNHNV and CDR2 is YYDKDF (reference sequence). This CDR3 is CATSRDSGSGNTIYF. The CDR3 nucleotides are TGTGCCACCAGCAGAGATTCAGGCTCTGGAAACACCATATATTTT.

J is TRBJ2-1 and V is TRBV2, with 9 bases identical to TRBD2. The CDR3 loop spans 14 amino acids. With V trimmed by 1 base and J by 7 bases, 2 bases remained unmatched. Germline CDR1 is SNHLY and CDR2 is FYNNEI. The CDR3 DNA reads as TGTGCCAGCAGTGAAGGCGGGGGGGCAAATGAGCAGTTCTTC. It codes for CASSEGGGANEQFF.

The CDR3 region has the DNA TGTGCCATCAGTCAGGGGGTAGGGCAGCCCCAGCATTTT. Residues: CAISQGVGQPQHF. This chain joins TRBV10-3 and TRBJ1-5; 7 bases map to TRBD1. The junction had 5 bases not matched to a gene; V was cut back by 5 bases and J by 7 bases. The CDR3 has 13 amino acids. Germline loops: CDR1 ENHRY, CDR2 SYGVKD.

V gene TRBV21-1 combines with J gene TRBJ1-6; the DNA was not compared with TRBD1, the D call given in the table. TRBV21-1 is a documented pseudogene. This CDR3 has 19 residues. In nucleotides, the CDR3 is TGTGCCAGCAGCAAAAGTCAAGCGCGAAGGGGCCCTTATAATTCACCCCTCCACTTT. This translates into CASSKSQARRGPYNSPLHF.

This clone was seen once. The CDR3 here is CASRDKSSYNEQFF. CDR3 sequence (DNA): TGTGCCAGCAGAGACAAGAGCTCCTACAATGAGCAGTTCTTC. This chain connects TRBV28 to TRBJ2-1; D unclear. Between the trimmed V and J ends, which lost 6 bases and 0 bases, there was a span of 9 bases. The CDR3 covers 14 residues. Germline assignment: CDR1 MDHEN and CDR2 SYDVKM.

This chain uses TRBV19 with TRBJ2-7; TRBD2 aligns across 8 bases. This CDR3 is built from 13 residues. V gave up 6 bases and J gave up 5 bases; unmatched junction bases: 6. Germline V gene lookup returns CDR1 LNHDA and CDR2 SQIVND (reference sequence). The CDR3 DNA reads as TGTGCCAGTAGCCCAGGACTAGCCCACGAGCAGTACTTC. This translates into CASSPGLAHEQYF.

The chain is built from TRBV5-4 and TRBJ2-3, with D possibly being TRBD1 (5 bases). CDR3 length: 13 residues. In germline, CDR1 is SGHNT, CDR2 YYREEE (reference sequence). Between the trimmed V and J ends, which lost 4 bases and 1 base, there was a span of 7 bases. CDR3 loop: CASSVGGTDTQYF. CDR3 nucleotide sequence: TGTGCCAGCAGCGTAGGGGGCACAGATACGCAGTATTTT. Full variable domain (rest looked up from reference TRBV5-4 and TRBJ2-3): ETGVTQSPTHLIKTRGQQVTLRCSSQSGHNTVSWYQQALGQGPQFIFQYYREEENGRGNFPPRFSGLQFPNYSSELNVNALELDDSALYLCASSVGGTDTQYFGPGTRLTVL.

The V and J genes are TRBV28 and TRBJ1-2, with 7 nucleotides matching TRBD1. This CDR3 comprises 15 residues. Per the germline V gene, CDR1 is MDHEN and CDR2 is SYDVKM. The J segment lost 2 bases and the V segment lost 3 bases, leaving 6 bases of the junction unmatched. CDR3 sequence: CASSFPGQENYGYTF. The CDR3 bases are TGTGCCAGCAGTTTCCCTGGACAGGAAAACTATGGCTACACCTTC.

This chain connects TRBV7-2 to TRBJ2-3; 10 bases match TRBD1. This CDR3 has 15 residues. V trimming: 6 bases; J trimming: 1 base; junction bases outside the gene matches: 4. CDR1 and CDR2 (germline): SGHTA, FQGNSA. The CDR3 sequence is CASRSGTGGTDTQYF. In DNA, the CDR3 is TGTGCCAGCAGATCCGGGACAGGGGGCACAGATACGCAGTATTTT.

V usage is TRBV4-1 and J usage is TRBJ1-5, with D tentatively TRBD1 (5 bases). Germline CDR1 and CDR2: MGHRA and YSYEKL. Trimming removed 4 bases at V and 5 bases at J, with 9 bases between. The CDR3 runs 13 residues. CDR3 loop: CASSLIRDQPQHF. CDR3 DNA sequence: TGCGCCAGCAGCCTGATCAGGGATCAGCCCCAGCATTTT.

CDR3 residues: CASSRGGGDSNIQYF. For the CDR3, the DNA is TGTGCCAGCAGTCGCGGGGGCGGGGATTCAAACATTCAGTACTTC. The V call is TRBV6-5, the J call TRBJ2-4, with TRBD2 as a possible D gene (7 bases). Per the germline V gene, CDR1 is MNHEY and CDR2 is SVGAGI. V was pared by 5 bases and J by 6 bases, with 17 bases between. The CDR3 contains 15 residues.

The CDR3 bases are TGTGCCAGCAGCCTCGCAGGGGAGCAGTACTTC. It yields the protein CASSLAGEQYF. The gene calls are TRBV9 and TRBJ2-7; tentative D call: TRBD1 (5 bases). The CDR3 covers 11 residues. Germline V gene data show CDR1 as SGDLS and CDR2 as YYNGEE. V shed 4 bases and J shed 7 bases, with 9 bases lying between them. The complete variable domain, with remaining parts taken from reference TRBV9 and TRBJ2-7, reads DSGVTQTPKHLITATGQRVTLRCSPRSGDLSVYWYQQSLDQGLQFLIQYYNGEERAKGNILERFSAQQFPDLHSELNLSSLELGDSALYFCASSLAGEQYFGPGTRLTVT.

The V gene is TRBV15, the J gene TRBJ1-5; no definite D call. Germline values: CDR1 LNHNV, CDR2 YYDKDF (reference sequence). Trimming took off 1 base at V and 7 bases at J, with 14 bases between the two ends. This CDR3 has 15 amino acids. The CDR3 spells CATSRGSRSWQPQHF. For the CDR3, the DNA is TGTGCCACCAGCAGAGGGTCAAGGAGTTGGCAGCCCCAGCATTTT.

This clone was detected a few times. The rearrangement uses TRBV7-9 and TRBJ1-5; the D gene is possibly TRBD1 (5 bases). Germline lookup yields CDR1 SEHNR and CDR2 FQNEAQ (reference sequence). Trimming removed 2 bases at V and 3 bases at J, with 17 bases between. The CDR3 contains 17 residues. The CDR3 here is CASSLSGRDGVNQPQHF. CDR3 sequence (DNA): TGTGCCAGCAGCTTAAGTGGGAGGGACGGGGTCAATCAGCCCCAGCATTTT. Complete variable domain (other parts from reference TRBV7-9 and TRBJ1-5): DTGVSQNPRHKITKRGQNVTFRCDPISEHNRLYWYRQTLGQGPEFLTYFQNEAQLEKSRLLSDRFSAERPKGSFSTLEIQRTEQGDSAMYLCASSLSGRDGVNQPQHFGDGTRLSIL.

The chain has TRBV12-3 or TRBV12-4 and TRBJ2-2, with D uncertain. V was shortened by 1 base and J by 5 bases, with 5 bases between the two germline ends. CDR3 length: 13 amino acids. CDR3 sequence reads: CASSLGLTGELFF. The DNA of the CDR3 is TGTGCCAGCAGTTTAGGTCTGACCGGGGAGCTGTTTTTT.

V and J are TRBV6-2 or TRBV6-3 and TRBJ2-1; TRBD2 matches 8 bases. This CDR3 is 15 amino acids long. Trimming cost V 5 bases and J 0 bases; bases outside gene matches: 3. Germline lookup yields CDR1 MNHEY and CDR2 SVGEGT. The CDR3 nucleotides read TGTGCCAGCAGTCCCAGCGGGAGCTCCTACAATGAGCAGTTCTTC. Translated: CASSPSGSSYNEQFF.

V gene TRBV11-2 combines with J gene TRBJ2-3; 8 bases line up with TRBD2. Germline V gene sequence: CDR1 SGHAT, CDR2 FQNNGV. This CDR3 region has 16 residues. V dropped 4 bases and J dropped 1; count of bases not matched to a gene: 7. In DNA, the CDR3 is TGTGCCAGCAGCTCCTCTCTAGCGGGTGGCACAGATACGCAGTATTTT. It encodes CASSSSLAGGTDTQYF.

The chain recombines TRBV7-2 with TRBJ2-7; possibly TRBD1 for D (5 bases). V gave up 2 bases and J gave up 6 bases, with 14 bases separating them. CDR1 SGHTA and CDR2 FQGNSA come from the germline V gene. The CDR3 is made up of 14 amino acids. The CDR3: CASSLSSGNAEQYF. DNA for the CDR3: TGTGCCAGCAGCTTATCGTCAGGGAACGCCGAGCAGTACTTC.

In its sample, this clone was seen a few times. V and J are TRBV18 and TRBJ2-7; 7 bases match TRBD1. CDR3 length: 16 amino acids. Germline assignment: CDR1 KGHSH and CDR2 LQKENI. The V and J ends lost 3 bases and 1 base, in that order; junction bases with no gene match: 9. The CDR3 sequence: CASSPISGTASYEQYF. CDR3 in DNA: TGTGCCAGCTCACCTATTTCCGGGACAGCTTCCTACGAGCAGTACTTC. Drawing the rest from reference TRBV18 and TRBJ2-7, the complete variable domain is NAGVMQNPRHLVRRRGQEARLRCSPMKGHSHVYWYRQLPEEGLKFMVYLQKENIIDESGMPKERFSAEFPKEGPSILRIQQVVRGDSAAYFCASSPISGTASYEQYFGPGTRLTVT.

CDR3 region: CASSDPPGDTEAFF. The CDR3 DNA follows: TGCGCCAGTTCCGACCCCCCGGGTGACACTGAAGCTTTCTTT. V usage is TRBV5-1 and J usage is TRBJ1-1; D ambiguous. The germline V gene has CDR1 SGHRS and CDR2 YFSETQ. This CDR3 contains 14 residues. V shed 8 bases and J shed 3 bases, with 17 bases lying between them.

The V call is TRBV14, the J call TRBJ2-7; 7 nucleotides agree with TRBD1. Trimming cost V 4 bases and J 3 bases; bases outside gene matches: 12. The length of the CDR3 is 16 residues. The V gene's germline CDR1 is SGHDN and CDR2 FVKESK. The CDR3 DNA is TGTGCCAGCAGCCCCCTCACCGGGGCAGGGGGCTACGAGCAGTACTTC. Translation gives CASSPLTGAGGYEQYF.